A selection of T cell receptor beta chains follows, all from one sample in a study of blood T cell repertoires in COVID-19. TCRdb's copy holds only in-frame clones and misses some; the assay was immunoSEQ multiplex PCR. The sample lists 220,000 or so clones; approximately 86% were seen once. Sequencing was done on a sample of PBMCs or T cells enriched from blood (not recorded which). The receptors shown here come from a woman aged 45-65 years with acute COVID-19. The CDR3 runs from the conserved cysteine through the conserved F or W. Each record gives: clone size, V gene, J gene, D gene, CDR3 DNA, CDR3 protein. The D gene is left open where the match is weak. Clone size appears in some rows only: once, few, many, or a class for an expanded clone.

>few|TRBV27|TRBJ2-7|-
TGTGCCAGCAGTTTTTCGGGGGACTACGAGCAGTACTTC
CASSFSGDYEQYF
>once|TRBV30|TRBJ1-6|-
TGTGCCTGGAGTCCAGGGGCCGGACTCCACTTT
CAWSPGAGLHF
>few|TRBV5-8|TRBJ2-7|TRBD2
TGTGCCAGCAGCTTTAGCGGGAGCTACGAGCAGTACTTC
CASSFSGSYEQYF
>-|TRBV7-2|TRBJ2-1|-
TGTGCCAGCAGCTCCCCACGACATACCAGCGGGCCCCACAATGAGCAGTTCTTC
CASSSPRHTSGPHNEQFF
>-|TRBV2|TRBJ2-1|TRBD2
TGTGCCAGCAGGAAACCGGGACTAGCGGGAAATGAGCAGTTCTTC
CASRKPGLAGNEQFF
>few|TRBV11-1|TRBJ1-6|TRBD1
TGTGCCAGCAGCAACTCACAGGGGCACTCACCCCTCCACTTT
CASSNSQGHSPLHF
>-|TRBV30|TRBJ1-1|TRBD1
TGTGCCTGGAGGGGGACCGGGACAGGGAACACTGAAGCTTTCTTT
CAWRGTGTGNTEAFF
>-|TRBV29-1|TRBJ1-2|-
TGCAGCGCTGGCCCCGGGACACTTGAGGCCTATGGCTACACCTTC
CSAGPGTLEAYGYTF
>few|TRBV5-1|TRBJ2-7|-
TGCGCCAGCAGCTTGGGACAGACTTACTACGAGCAGTACTTC
CASSLGQTYYEQYF
>-|TRBV18|TRBJ1-1|TRBD1
TGTGCCAGCTCACCACCAGGGGGCATGGCTGAAGCTTTCTTT
CASSPPGGMAEAFF
>-|TRBV27|TRBJ2-4|TRBD2
TGTGCCAGCCAGGCGGGGGGTTGGAACATTCAGTACTTC
CASQAGGWNIQYF
>-|TRBV18|TRBJ1-3|TRBD1
TGTGCCAGCTCACCCGGACAGGGGGGTACTGGAAACACCATATATTTT
CASSPGQGGTGNTIYF
>-|TRBV19|TRBJ2-7|-
TGTGCCAGTAGTTACCTAGCCAGAGACGAGCAGTACTTC
CASSYLARDEQYF
>-|TRBV11-2|TRBJ2-7|-
TGTGCCAGCACCCCTCTAGGAACGGTCTCCTACGAGCAGTACTTC
CASTPLGTVSYEQYF
>-|TRBV7-3|TRBJ2-7|-
TGTGCCAGCAGCCCCTCGGGTCGCGAGCAGTACTTC
CASSPSGREQYF
>-|TRBV19|TRBJ1-1|-
TGTGCCAGTAGTCCCCGGGACAATACAGCTTTCTTT
CASSPRDNTAFF
>-|TRBV10-3|TRBJ1-6|TRBD1
TGTGCCATCAGACGGGGACAGAATAATTCACCCCTCCACTTT
CAIRRGQNNSPLHF
>once|TRBV2|TRBJ2-5|-
TGTGCCAGCAGGCAGGAAGAGACCCAGTACTTC
CASRQEETQYF
>-|TRBV7-3|TRBJ2-1|TRBD2
TGTGCCAGCAGCTTAGGGTTAGCGGGAGTGGATGAGCAGTTCTTC
CASSLGLAGVDEQFF
>-|TRBV11-3|TRBJ2-5|TRBD2
TGTGCCAGCAGCTTAGAGGGTGGGGCTAGCGGGAGGACGCTGGAGACCCAGTACTTC
CASSLEGGASGRTLETQYF
>-|TRBV5-6|TRBJ2-2|TRBD2
TGTGCCAGCAGCTCACACATTAGCGGGAGTATCACCGGGGAGCTGTTTTTT
CASSSHISGSITGELFF
>-|TRBV3-1/TRBV3-2|TRBJ2-1|-
TGTGCCAGCAGCCGGGCAGGGGCACCGCCCGAGCAGTTCTTC
CASSRAGAPPEQFF
>-|TRBV28|TRBJ1-2|-
TGTGCCAGCAGTCCGCCGGAGAACTATGGCTACACCTTC
CASSPPENYGYTF
>-|TRBV2|TRBJ2-4|TRBD2
TGTGCCAGCAGTGAAGCTGCTAGCGGGGTAGCCAAAAACATTCAGTACTTC
CASSEAASGVAKNIQYF
>-|TRBV15|TRBJ2-7|-
TGTGCCACCAGCAGAGATGCCACTCAAACCTACGAGCAGTACTTC
CATSRDATQTYEQYF
>-|TRBV2|TRBJ2-4|TRBD1
TGTGCCAGCAGGCTCAGGGGGATGGCCAAAAACATTCAGTACTTC
CASRLRGMAKNIQYF
>-|TRBV24-1|TRBJ2-7|TRBD1
TGTGCCACCAGTGATTCCGGACAGGGGAGCTCCTACGAGCAGTACTTC
CATSDSGQGSSYEQYF
>-|TRBV3-1/TRBV3-2|TRBJ2-7|TRBD2
TGTGCCAGCAGCCAAGGGGGGGGTGTGGAGCAGTACTTC
CASSQGGGVEQYF
>-|TRBV7-2|TRBJ1-4|-
TGTGCCAGCAGCTTCAGGGGCCCTAATGAAAAACTGTTTTTT
CASSFRGPNEKLFF
>-|TRBV27|TRBJ2-1|TRBD2
TGTGCCAGCAGTTTATCGGCCGGGACTAGGTACAATGAGCAGTTCTTC
CASSLSAGTRYNEQFF
>once|TRBV19|TRBJ2-7|-
TGTGCCAGTAGTCCGACCAGGGGCTCCTACGAGCAGTACTTC
CASSPTRGSYEQYF
>-|TRBV7-3|TRBJ2-7|-
TGTGCCAGCAGCATCGACTCCGAGGGGGCCTACGAGCAGTACTTC
CASSIDSEGAYEQYF
>-|TRBV7-2|TRBJ2-2|-
TGTGCCAGCAGCTCACCTCGGACAGACCACGGGGAGCTGTTTTTT
CASSSPRTDHGELFF
>-|TRBV24-1|TRBJ2-6|TRBD1
TGTGCCACCAGTGATTCCTGGACAGGCCCACACTCTGGGGCCAACGTCCTGACTTTC
CATSDSWTGPHSGANVLTF
>-|TRBV7-2|TRBJ2-7|TRBD2
TGTGCCAGCAGCTTCACCGGGACTAGTGGCGAGCAGTACTTC
CASSFTGTSGEQYF
>once|TRBV19|TRBJ2-7|TRBD2
TGTGCCAGTAGTATAGTGCGGACTAGCGGTGGCCGGTTCGAGCAGTACTTC
CASSIVRTSGGRFEQYF
>-|TRBV29-1|TRBJ2-7|-
TGCAGCGGGGGTGAGGGGGTAGGTCAGTACTTC
CSGGEGVGQYF
>-|TRBV6-4|TRBJ1-2|TRBD1
TGTGCCAGTACGGGACAGTATGGCTACACCTTC
CASTGQYGYTF
>-|TRBV1|TRBJ2-1|-
TGCACCAGCAGCCAAGATAGTTTGGAAAGGCAGGCCCCCAACAATGAGCAGTTCTTC
CTSSQDSLERQAPNNEQFF
>-|TRBV3-1/TRBV3-2|TRBJ2-7|TRBD1
TGTGCCAGCAGCCAAGTCAGGGGGGAGCAGTACTTC
CASSQVRGEQYF
>-|TRBV18|TRBJ2-1|TRBD2
TGTGCCAGCTCACCAATGGGACTAGCGGACAATGAGCAGTTCTTC
CASSPMGLADNEQFF
>-|TRBV28|TRBJ1-2|TRBD1
TGTGCCAGCAGTTTCCGTTACAGGGGAGGCAACTATGGCTACACCTTC
CASSFRYRGGNYGYTF
>-|TRBV7-2|TRBJ2-5|-
TGTGCCAGCAGCTTAGCTGTGGGAGAAGAGACCCAGTACTTC
CASSLAVGEETQYF
>-|TRBV19|TRBJ1-4|-
TGTGCCAGTAGTTCCCCCGGGACATCAGGTGAAAAACTGTTTTTT
CASSSPGTSGEKLFF
>-|TRBV7-9|TRBJ1-2|-
TGTGCCAGCAGCTTAGAAGCTGGCTATGGCTACACCTTC
CASSLEAGYGYTF
>-|TRBV19|TRBJ2-5|-
TGTGCCAGCAGGCATTGGAGGAGCCGAGAGACCCAGTACTTC
CASRHWRSRETQYF
>-|TRBV7-2|TRBJ1-2|-
TGTGCCAGCAGCACACAACGGGAGCTTAACTTTACCTTC
CASSTQRELNFTF
>-|TRBV7-8|TRBJ1-2|-
TGTGCCAGCAGCTTAAAGTTGGCCGAGGGAAATGGCTACACCTTC
CASSLKLAEGNGYTF
>-|TRBV7-3|TRBJ2-7|-
TGTGCCAGCAGCTTATTCCACTCCTACGAGCAGTACTTC
CASSLFHSYEQYF
>-|TRBV28|TRBJ2-3|-
TGTGCCAGCAGTTTATGGACAGGCACAGATACGCAGTATTTT
CASSLWTGTDTQYF
>once|TRBV5-1|TRBJ2-5|TRBD1
TGCGCCAGCAGCAAAGGGACAGGGGATGAGACCCAGTACTTC
CASSKGTGDETQYF
>-|TRBV5-1|TRBJ2-2|TRBD1
TGCGCCAGCGACAGGGGCGGGGAGCTGTTTTTT
CASDRGGELFF
>-|TRBV2|TRBJ1-5|TRBD1
TGTGCCAGCAGTGAGTTGGTACAGGGGGTTTTAGGGGGCAATCAGCCCCAGCATTTT
CASSELVQGVLGGNQPQHF
>-|TRBV29-1|TRBJ1-2|-
TGCAGCGCCATAGACAGCTATGGCTACACCTTC
CSAIDSYGYTF
>-|TRBV7-2|TRBJ2-1|TRBD2
TGTGCCAGCAGCTTAGCGCTAGCGGGAGGGTGGAATGAGCAGTTCTTC
CASSLALAGGWNEQFF
>once|TRBV5-4|TRBJ1-1|-
TGTGCCAGCAGCCTACGACAGTGGGCAGGCACTGAAGCTTTCTTT
CASSLRQWAGTEAFF
>-|TRBV27|TRBJ1-4|-
TGTGCCAGCATCCTCCCGGGACTCACTCCCGCAACTAATGAAAAACTGTTTTTT
CASILPGLTPATNEKLFF